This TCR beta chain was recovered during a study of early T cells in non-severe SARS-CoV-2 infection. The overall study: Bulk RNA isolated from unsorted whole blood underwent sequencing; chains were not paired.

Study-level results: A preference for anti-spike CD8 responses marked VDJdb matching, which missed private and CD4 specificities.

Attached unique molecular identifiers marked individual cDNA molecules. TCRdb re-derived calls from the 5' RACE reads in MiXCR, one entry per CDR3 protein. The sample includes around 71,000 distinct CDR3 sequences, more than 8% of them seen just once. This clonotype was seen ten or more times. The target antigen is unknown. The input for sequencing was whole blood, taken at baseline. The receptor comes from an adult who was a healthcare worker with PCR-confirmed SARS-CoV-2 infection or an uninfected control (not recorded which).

CDR3 sequence reads: CASSISGGLAEKLFF. The DNA of the CDR3 is TGTGCCAGCAGTATTAGTGGGGGACTGGCTGAAAAACTGTTTTTT. V gene TRBV28 combines with J gene TRBJ1-4; D is possibly TRBD1 (5 bases). Germline CDR1 is MDHEN and CDR2 is SYDVKM. CDR3 length: 15 amino acids. Trimming removed 5 bases from V and 7 bases from J, with 17 bases in between.